The next 24 T cell receptor beta chains were all read from a single sample in a study of shared clonotypes between healthy human individuals. CD8 cells regarded as naive lacked CD45RO, were positively chosen for CCR7, and omitted terminally differentiated effector memory CD45RA+ cells. The repertoire was sequenced with immunoSEQ multiplex PCR; TCRdb's copy has only in-frame clones and lacks some. The sample has 2 million to 2.5 million clones, around 93% seen once; the top ten hold about 1.5%. Specimen: naive CD8+ T cells from PBMCs. The receptors derive from a man aged 18-30 years in good health. Some clones in this sample may be carry-over from other donors' samples.

The J gene is TRBJ2-1, the V gene TRBV19, with TRBD2 identical over 9 bases. Germline V gene data show CDR1 as LNHDA and CDR2 as SQIVND (reference sequence). The CDR3 is 14 amino acids. The J segment lost 9 bases and the V segment lost 5 bases, leaving 8 bases of the junction unmatched. The CDR3 region has the DNA TGTGCCAGTAGTGATGGCGGGAGGGTAAGTGAGCAGTTCTTC. Amino acid sequence: CASSDGGRVSEQFF.

The V and J genes are TRBV19 and TRBJ1-4; D is ambiguous. Per the germline V gene, CDR1 is LNHDA and CDR2 is SQIVND (reference sequence). The CDR3 extends over 15 amino acids. V gave up 7 bases and J gave up 2 bases, with 14 bases separating them. CDR3 nucleotide sequence: TGTGCCAGTACCCACTCGGTGGGGACTAATGAAAAACTGTTTTTT. Its protein is CASTHSVGTNEKLFF.

The V and J genes are TRBV5-4 and TRBJ2-3, with TRBD2 as a possible D gene (5 bases). V lost 4 bases and J 2 bases, leaving 11 bases between the germline ends. The CDR3 spans 14 residues. Germline V gene data show CDR1 as SGHNT and CDR2 as YYREEE (reference sequence). The CDR3: CASSPYGNTDTQYF. The DNA for the CDR3 is TGTGCCAGCAGCCCCTACGGGAACACAGATACGCAGTATTTT.

The chain joins TRBV20-1 to TRBJ2-1; tentative D call: TRBD2 (5 bases). Per the germline V gene, CDR1 is DFQATT and CDR2 is SNEGSKA (reference sequence). The CDR3 is made up of 11 amino acids. V lost 5 bases and J lost 7, with 9 bases in between. DNA for the CDR3: TGCAGTGCTGCCCCGGGAAATGAGCAGTTCTTC. Translated: CSAAPGNEQFF.

The chain has TRBV7-6 and TRBJ1-2; TRBD1 matches 7 bases. With V trimmed by 5 bases and J by 7 bases, 7 bases remained unmatched. The CDR3 is 13 residues long. Germline V gene data show CDR1 as SGHVS and CDR2 as FNYEAQ. The CDR3, as DNA: TGTGCCAGCAGCCCAATAACAGGGGTTGGCTACACCTTC. Residues: CASSPITGVGYTF.

On this clone: This same CDR3 is encoded by further DNA sequences in the sample. The V call is TRBV2, the J call TRBJ2-7; D possibly corresponds to TRBD2 (5 bases). This CDR3 region has 11 residues. V was pared by 6 bases and J by 3 bases, with 6 bases between. Per the germline V gene, CDR1 is SNHLY and CDR2 is FYNNEI. The CDR3 spells CASRGSYEQYF. For the CDR3, the DNA is TGTGCCAGCAGGGGGAGCTACGAGCAGTACTTC.

The chain employs TRBV27 and TRBJ1-4, with a weak D call TRBD1 (5 bases). V lost 3 bases to trimming and J lost 10 bases, with 12 bases between them. Germline V CDR1 and CDR2: MNHEY, SMNVEV (reference sequence). The CDR3 is 13 residues long. CDR3 coding DNA: TGTGCCAGCAGTTTCGCAGGGAGCCCAAAACTGTTTTTT. Its translation is CASSFAGSPKLFF. Full variable domain (rest looked up from reference TRBV27 and TRBJ1-4): EAQVTQNPRYLITVTGKKLTVTCSQNMNHEYMSWYRQDPGLGLRQIYYSMNVEVTDKGDVPEGYKVSRKEKRNFPLILESPSPNQTSLYFCASSFAGSPKLFFGSGTQLSVL.

The V and J genes are TRBV29-1 and TRBJ2-7; tentative D call: TRBD2 (5 bases). Germline V gene data show CDR1 as SQVTM and CDR2 as ANQGSEA. The CDR3 runs to 15 residues. Between the trimmed V and J ends, which lost 4 bases and 6 bases, there was a span of 22 bases. CDR3 sequence: CSVGGGRTPTSEQYF. For the CDR3, the DNA is TGCAGCGTTGGAGGAGGCAGGACCCCTACTAGCGAGCAGTACTTC.

This chain connects TRBV7-9 to TRBJ2-1; D remains unclear. Germline loops: CDR1 SEHNR, CDR2 FQNEAQ (reference sequence). The CDR3 is made up of 14 amino acids. V lost 1 base to trimming and J lost 7 bases, with 11 bases between them. The CDR3 is CASSLGLVGNEQFF. CDR3 in DNA: TGTGCCAGCAGCTTAGGCCTAGTCGGTAATGAGCAGTTCTTC.

The chain is built from TRBV28 and TRBJ1-2; D uncertain. CDR3 length equals 13 residues. V was shortened by 6 bases and J by 8 bases, with 16 bases between the two germline ends. Germline assignment: CDR1 MDHEN and CDR2 SYDVKM. CDR3 in amino acids: CASSLRSGFGYTF. The DNA of the CDR3 is TGTGCCAGCAGCCTCAGGTCTGGGTTCGGCTACACCTTC.

The chain recombines TRBV29-1 with TRBJ2-2; 7 bases align to TRBD1. Germline V CDR1 and CDR2: SQVTM, ANQGSEA. V lost 6 bases, J lost 5 bases, and 3 bases stayed unmatched. The length of the CDR3 is 12 residues. The CDR3 nucleotides read TGCAGCGTAAACAGGGGTACCGGGGAGCTGTTTTTT. It is translated as CSVNRGTGELFF.

This clone was seen a single time. The chain carries TRBV5-1 and TRBJ1-5, with 7 positions matching TRBD1. The CDR3 extends over 17 amino acids. The trim removed 2 bases at V and 2 bases at J, leaving 10 bases unmatched. Germline V gives CDR1 SGHRS, CDR2 YFSETQ. The CDR3 loop reads CASSLGDDRAGNQPQHF. The CDR3 region has the DNA TGCGCCAGCAGCTTAGGGGATGACAGGGCAGGCAATCAGCCCCAGCATTTT.

This clone was detected only once. The genes are TRBV7-2 and TRBJ1-5; D perhaps matches TRBD1 (5 bases). There are 16 residues in the CDR3. The germline CDR1 and CDR2 sequences are SGHTA and FQGNSA. V dropped 2 bases and J dropped 0 bases, with 11 bases sitting between them. The CDR3 loop is CASSLTGLNSNQPQHF. CDR3 sequence (DNA): TGTGCCAGCAGCTTAACGGGGCTAAATAGCAATCAGCCCCAGCATTTT.

This clone has only one observation. Distinct nucleotide sequences in the sample also encode this CDR3. V gene TRBV19 combines with J gene TRBJ2-7, with 8 bases matching TRBD2. The germline gives CDR1 LNHDA, CDR2 SQIVND (reference sequence). Germline trimming cut 3 bases from V and 4 bases from J; bases unmatched to any gene: 2. There are 13 residues in the CDR3. In DNA form, the CDR3 reads TGTGCCAGTAGTATGGGCGGGGGGTACGAGCAGTACTTC. Encoded protein: CASSMGGGYEQYF.

This chain connects TRBV5-4 to TRBJ2-7, with TRBD1 matching 8 bases. The J segment lost 3 bases and the V segment lost 0 bases, leaving 8 bases of the junction unmatched. CDR1 and CDR2 (germline): SGHNT, YYREEE (reference sequence). There are 16 residues in the CDR3. For the CDR3, the DNA is TGTGCCAGCAGCTTGGATCTCGGGACAGGACTCTACGAGCAGTACTTC. As protein: CASSLDLGTGLYEQYF.

V gene TRBV6-1 combines with J gene TRBJ2-6; D is uncertain. In germline, CDR1 is MNHNS, CDR2 SASEGT. V lost 11 bases, J lost 2 bases, and 10 bases lay in between. This CDR3 has 13 residues. The CDR3 is CALLWAGANVLTF. The CDR3 coding sequence is TGTGCCCTTCTTTGGGCTGGGGCCAACGTCCTGACTTTC.

The chain is built from TRBV4-1 and TRBJ2-1; either TRBD1 or TRBD2 may supply D (5 bases each). The V and J ends lost 3 bases and 7 bases respectively, with 16 bases between them. This CDR3 has 15 residues. Germline V gene sequence: CDR1 MGHRA, CDR2 YSYEKL. The CDR3 sequence: CASSQAWGRENEQFF. In DNA form, the CDR3 reads TGCGCCAGCAGCCAGGCATGGGGCAGGGAGAATGAGCAGTTCTTC.

V and J are TRBV11-2 and TRBJ1-3; D not certain. The CDR3 loop spans 14 amino acids. Trimming shortened V by 3 bases and J by 4 bases, and 10 bases separated the two germline ends. Per the germline V gene, CDR1 is SGHAT and CDR2 is FQNNGV. This CDR3 is CASSLSALGNTIYF. The CDR3 nucleotides read TGTGCCAGCAGCTTGTCCGCTCTCGGAAACACCATATATTTT. Variable domain in full (rest from reference TRBV11-2 and TRBJ1-3): EAGVAQSPRYKIIEKRQSVAFWCNPISGHATLYWYQQILGQGPKLLIQFQNNGVVDDSQLPKDRFSAERLKGVDSTLKIQPAKLEDSAVYLCASSLSALGNTIYFGEGSWLTVV.

The chain joins TRBV27 to TRBJ2-1, with D uncertain. Trimming left V 3 bases short and J 4 bases short, with 13 bases between. Germline CDR1 and CDR2: MNHEY and SMNVEV (reference sequence). The CDR3 loop spans 15 amino acids. CDR3 region: CASSFGSNTYNEQFF. The CDR3 nucleotides read TGTGCCAGCAGTTTCGGGTCCAATACGTACAATGAGCAGTTCTTC.

The V gene is TRBV28, the J gene TRBJ2-2; tentatively, D is TRBD1 or TRBD2 (5 bases each). V was clipped by 7 bases and J by 7 bases, with 16 bases between them. This CDR3 comprises 14 residues. Germline V gene sequence: CDR1 MDHEN, CDR2 SYDVKM. CDR3 bases: TGTGCCAGCAATTTCGGGACCCGGCGCGGGGAGCTGTTTTTT. Protein: CASNFGTRRGELFF.

The gene calls are TRBV7-9 and TRBJ2-7; D possibly corresponds to TRBD2 (6 bases). The CDR3 contains 13 residues. V dropped 5 bases and J dropped 2 bases, with 10 bases sitting between them. Germline-derived CDR1 and CDR2 are SEHNR and FQNEAQ (reference sequence). The CDR3 nucleotides read TGTGCCAGCAGCCGGCGGGGAACCTACGAGCAGTACTTC. Residues: CASSRRGTYEQYF.

CDR3 amino acids: CASRFSGEASEQYF. CDR3 coding DNA: TGTGCCAGTAGGTTTAGCGGAGAAGCGTCCGAGCAGTACTTC. The chain employs TRBV19 and TRBJ2-7, with a tentative D call TRBD2 (6 bases). V was clipped by 6 bases and J by 6 bases, with 18 bases between them. The CDR3 spans 14 residues. The germline V gene encodes CDR1 LNHDA and CDR2 SQIVND (reference sequence).

This chain connects TRBV6-1 to TRBJ1-4; D is ambiguous. V shed 3 bases and J shed 6 bases, with 14 bases lying between them. The CDR3 spans 15 residues. Germline V gene lookup returns CDR1 MNHNS and CDR2 SASEGT. The CDR3 coding sequence is TGTGCCAGCAGTGACCGGGTTTCGAGGGATGAAAAACTGTTTTTT. The encoded protein is CASSDRVSRDEKLFF.

This chain uses TRBV5-1 with TRBJ2-5, with D perhaps being TRBD1 or TRBD2 (5 bases each). The V gene lost 0 bases and the J gene lost 5 bases, with 14 bases spanning the gap. This CDR3 is built from 15 residues. Per germline, CDR1 SGHRS and CDR2 YFSETQ. Here the CDR3 DNA reads TGCGCCAGCAGCTTGGGAGGGACCGCCGGGGAGACCCAGTACTTC. It yields the protein CASSLGGTAGETQYF. Together with reference TRBV5-1 and TRBJ2-5, the CDR3 gives the full variable domain: KAGVTQTPRYLIKTRGQQVTLSCSPISGHRSVSWYQQTPGQGLQFLFEYFSETQRNKGNFPGRFSGRQFSNSRSEMNVSTLELGDSALYLCASSLGGTAGETQYFGPGTRLLVL.